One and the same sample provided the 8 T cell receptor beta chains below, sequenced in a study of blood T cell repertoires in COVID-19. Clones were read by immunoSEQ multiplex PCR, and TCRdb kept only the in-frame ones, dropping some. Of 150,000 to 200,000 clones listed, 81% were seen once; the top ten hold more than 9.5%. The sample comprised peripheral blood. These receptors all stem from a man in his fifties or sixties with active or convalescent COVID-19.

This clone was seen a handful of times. The CDR3 loop is CASRADGLNQPQHF. The CDR3 nucleotides are TGTGCCAGCAGAGCCGACGGACTAAATCAGCCCCAGCATTTT. V and J are TRBV2 and TRBJ1-5; D ambiguous. CDR1 and CDR2 (germline): SNHLY, FYNNEI. The CDR3 covers 14 residues. V gave up 6 bases and J gave up 4 bases, with 13 bases separating them. Using reference TRBV2 and TRBJ1-5 for the parts outside the CDR3, the full variable domain is EPEVTQTPSHQVTQMGQEVILRCVPISNHLYFYWYRQILGQKVEFLVSFYNNEISEKSEIFDDQFSVERPDGSNFTLKIRSTKLEDSAMYFCASRADGLNQPQHFGDGTRLSIL.

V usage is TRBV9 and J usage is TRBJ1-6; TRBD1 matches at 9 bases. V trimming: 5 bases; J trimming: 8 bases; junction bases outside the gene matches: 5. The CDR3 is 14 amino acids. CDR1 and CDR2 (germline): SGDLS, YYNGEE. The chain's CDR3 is CASRQGARDSPLHF. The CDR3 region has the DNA TGTGCCAGCAGACAGGGGGCGCGGGATTCACCCCTCCACTTT.

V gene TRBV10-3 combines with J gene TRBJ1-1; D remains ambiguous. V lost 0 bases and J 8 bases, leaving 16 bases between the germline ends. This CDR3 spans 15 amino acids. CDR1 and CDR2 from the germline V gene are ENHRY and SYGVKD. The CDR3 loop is CAISESPPVGPEAFF. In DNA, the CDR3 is TGTGCCATCAGTGAGTCACCCCCAGTTGGGCCGGAAGCTTTCTTT.

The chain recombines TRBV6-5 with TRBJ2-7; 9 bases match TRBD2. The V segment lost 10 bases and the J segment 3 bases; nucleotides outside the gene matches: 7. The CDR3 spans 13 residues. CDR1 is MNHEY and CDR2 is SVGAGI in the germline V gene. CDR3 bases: TGTGCCACTAGGGCTAGCGGGAACTACGAGCAGTACTTC. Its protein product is CATRASGNYEQYF.

This chain's CDR3 is CAISESGVLVALDTQYF. The CDR3 nucleotides read TGTGCCATCAGTGAGTCTGGAGTCCTTGTGGCGTTAGATACGCAGTATTTT. This chain joins TRBV10-3 and TRBJ2-3, with D hard to call. The CDR3 has 17 amino acids. Trimming took 0 bases from V and 5 from J, leaving 18 bases between them. The germline V gene encodes CDR1 ENHRY and CDR2 SYGVKD.

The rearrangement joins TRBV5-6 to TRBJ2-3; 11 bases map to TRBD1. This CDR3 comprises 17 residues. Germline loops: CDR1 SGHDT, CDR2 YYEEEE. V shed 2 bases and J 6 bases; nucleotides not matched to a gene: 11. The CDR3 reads CASSLGQGAAGSDTQYF. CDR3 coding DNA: TGTGCCAGCAGCTTAGGACAGGGGGCCGCCGGATCGGATACGCAGTATTTT.

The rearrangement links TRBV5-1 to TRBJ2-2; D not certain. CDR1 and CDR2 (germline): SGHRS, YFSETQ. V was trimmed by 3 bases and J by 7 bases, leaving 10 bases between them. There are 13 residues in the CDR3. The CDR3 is CASSWRPSGELFF. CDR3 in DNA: TGCGCCAGCAGCTGGAGACCAAGCGGGGAGCTGTTTTTT. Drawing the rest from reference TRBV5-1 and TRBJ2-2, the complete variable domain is KAGVTQTPRYLIKTRGQQVTLSCSPISGHRSVSWYQQTPGQGLQFLFEYFSETQRNKGNFPGRFSGRQFSNSRSEMNVSTLELGDSALYLCASSWRPSGELFFGEGSRLTVL.

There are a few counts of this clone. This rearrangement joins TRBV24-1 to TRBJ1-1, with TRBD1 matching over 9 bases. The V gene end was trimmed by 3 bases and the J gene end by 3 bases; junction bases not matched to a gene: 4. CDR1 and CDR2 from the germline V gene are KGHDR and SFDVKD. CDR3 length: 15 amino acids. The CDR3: CATSDGGTGHTEAFF. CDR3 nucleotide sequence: TGTGCCACCAGTGATGGCGGGACAGGGCACACTGAAGCTTTCTTT.